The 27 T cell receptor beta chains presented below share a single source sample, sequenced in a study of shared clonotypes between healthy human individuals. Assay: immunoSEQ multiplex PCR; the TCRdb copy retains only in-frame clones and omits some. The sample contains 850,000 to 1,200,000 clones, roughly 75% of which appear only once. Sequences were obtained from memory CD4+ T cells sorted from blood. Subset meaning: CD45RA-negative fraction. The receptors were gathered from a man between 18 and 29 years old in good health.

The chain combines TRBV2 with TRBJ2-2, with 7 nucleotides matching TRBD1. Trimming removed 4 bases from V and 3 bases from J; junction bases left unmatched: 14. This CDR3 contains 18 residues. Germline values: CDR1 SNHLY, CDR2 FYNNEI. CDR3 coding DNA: TGTGCCAGCAGTGGAATCGGGCTTGGGACAGACCACACCGGGGAGCTGTTTTTT. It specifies CASSGIGLGTDHTGELFF.

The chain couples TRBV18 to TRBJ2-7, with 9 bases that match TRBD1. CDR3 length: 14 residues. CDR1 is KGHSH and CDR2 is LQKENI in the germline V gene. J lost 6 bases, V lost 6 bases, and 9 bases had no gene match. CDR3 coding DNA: TGTGCCAGCTCGCCGGGACAGGGCCCTCGCGAGCAGTACTTC. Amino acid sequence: CASSPGQGPREQYF.

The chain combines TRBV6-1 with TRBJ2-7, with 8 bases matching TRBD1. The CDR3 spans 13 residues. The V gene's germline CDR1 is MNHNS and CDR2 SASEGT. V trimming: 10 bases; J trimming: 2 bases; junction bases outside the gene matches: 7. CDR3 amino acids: CATRQGNPYEQYF. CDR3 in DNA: TGTGCCACCAGACAGGGGAACCCCTACGAGCAGTACTTC.

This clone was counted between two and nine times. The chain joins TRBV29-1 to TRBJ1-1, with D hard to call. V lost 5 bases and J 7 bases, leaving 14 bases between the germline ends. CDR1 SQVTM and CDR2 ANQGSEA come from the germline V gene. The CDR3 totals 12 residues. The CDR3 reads CSVFMGLGEAFF. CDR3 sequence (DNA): TGCAGCGTTTTTATGGGGTTGGGTGAAGCTTTCTTT.

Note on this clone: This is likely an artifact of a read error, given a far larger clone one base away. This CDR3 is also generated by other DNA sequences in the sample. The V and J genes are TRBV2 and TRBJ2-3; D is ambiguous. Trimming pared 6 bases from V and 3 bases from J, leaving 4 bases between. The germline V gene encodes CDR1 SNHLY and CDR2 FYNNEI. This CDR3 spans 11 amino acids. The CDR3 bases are TGTGCCAGCAGCCTTACAGATACGCAGTATTTT. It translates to CASSLTDTQYF.

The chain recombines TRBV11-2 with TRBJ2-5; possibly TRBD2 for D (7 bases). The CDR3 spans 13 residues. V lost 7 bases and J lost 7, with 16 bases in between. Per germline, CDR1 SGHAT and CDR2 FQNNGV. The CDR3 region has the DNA TGTGCCAGCACCCCCGGGGAGGGGGGGACCCAGTACTTC. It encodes CASTPGEGGTQYF.

The CDR3 region is CASSQTLGQGGGYTF. As DNA, the CDR3 is TGTGCCAGCAGCCAAACCCTGGGACAGGGGGGTGGCTACACCTTC. The gene calls are TRBV14 and TRBJ1-2; 11 bases are shared with TRBD1. The ends lost 2 bases at V and 7 bases at J; junction bases unmatched: 6. Germline V lookup: CDR1 SGHDN, CDR2 FVKESK. This CDR3 spans 15 amino acids.

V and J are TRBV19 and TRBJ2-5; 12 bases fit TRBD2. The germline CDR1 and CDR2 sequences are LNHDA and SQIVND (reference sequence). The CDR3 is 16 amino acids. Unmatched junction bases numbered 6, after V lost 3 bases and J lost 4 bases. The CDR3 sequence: CASSIDLAGGAETQYF. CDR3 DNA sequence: TGTGCCAGTAGTATTGACCTAGCGGGGGGGGCAGAGACCCAGTACTTC.

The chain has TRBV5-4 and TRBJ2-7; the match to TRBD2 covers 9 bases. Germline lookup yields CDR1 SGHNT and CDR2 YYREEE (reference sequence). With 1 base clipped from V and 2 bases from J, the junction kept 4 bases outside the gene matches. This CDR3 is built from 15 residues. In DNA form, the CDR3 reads TGTGCCAGCAGCTTGAAGCTAGCGGGAACCTACGAGCAGTACTTC. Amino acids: CASSLKLAGTYEQYF. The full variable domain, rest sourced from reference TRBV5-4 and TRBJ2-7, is ETGVTQSPTHLIKTRGQQVTLRCSSQSGHNTVSWYQQALGQGPQFIFQYYREEENGRGNFPPRFSGLQFPNYSSELNVNALELDDSALYLCASSLKLAGTYEQYFGPGTRLTVT.

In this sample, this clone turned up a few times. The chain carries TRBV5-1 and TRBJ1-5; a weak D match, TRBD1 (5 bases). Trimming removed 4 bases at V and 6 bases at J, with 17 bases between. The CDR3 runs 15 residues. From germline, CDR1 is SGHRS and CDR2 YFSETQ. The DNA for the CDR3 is TGCGCCAGCAGCGTAACCGGGACCCTAGGTCAGCCCCAGCATTTT. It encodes CASSVTGTLGQPQHF.

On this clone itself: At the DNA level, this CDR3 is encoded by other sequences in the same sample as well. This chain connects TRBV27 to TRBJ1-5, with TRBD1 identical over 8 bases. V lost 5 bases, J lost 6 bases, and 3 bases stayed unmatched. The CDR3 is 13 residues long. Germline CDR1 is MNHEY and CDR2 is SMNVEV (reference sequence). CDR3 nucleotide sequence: TGTGCCAGCAGTGGACAGGGCGGTCAGCCCCAGCATTTT. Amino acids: CASSGQGGQPQHF.

This CDR3 reads CASSGVAGGEQYF. CDR3 sequence (DNA): TGTGCCAGCAGTGGGGTAGCGGGGGGCGAGCAGTACTTC. The chain employs TRBV6-1 and TRBJ2-7; 10 bases match TRBD2. The CDR3 length is 13 residues. Trimming removed 4 bases from V and 6 bases from J; junction bases left unmatched: 3. From germline, CDR1 is MNHNS and CDR2 SASEGT.

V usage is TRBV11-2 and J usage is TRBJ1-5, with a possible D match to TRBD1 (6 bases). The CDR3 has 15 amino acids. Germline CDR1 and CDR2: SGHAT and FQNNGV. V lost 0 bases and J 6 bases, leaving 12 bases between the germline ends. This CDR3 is CASSLDGGTFQPQHF. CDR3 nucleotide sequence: TGTGCCAGCAGCTTAGACGGGGGCACCTTTCAGCCCCAGCATTTT.

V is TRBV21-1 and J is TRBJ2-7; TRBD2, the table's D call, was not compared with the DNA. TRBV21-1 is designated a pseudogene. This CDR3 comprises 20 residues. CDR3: CASSKFYRVPAGGTDYEQYF. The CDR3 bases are TGTGCCAGCAGCAAGTTTTACAGGGTCCCAGCGGGAGGAACTGACTACGAGCAGTACTTC.

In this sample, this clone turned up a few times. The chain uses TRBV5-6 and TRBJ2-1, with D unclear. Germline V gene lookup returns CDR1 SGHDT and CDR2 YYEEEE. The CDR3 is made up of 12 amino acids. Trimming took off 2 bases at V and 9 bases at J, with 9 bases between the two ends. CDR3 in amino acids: CASSFNTGEQFF. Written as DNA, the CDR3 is TGTGCCAGCAGCTTTAATACCGGTGAGCAGTTCTTC. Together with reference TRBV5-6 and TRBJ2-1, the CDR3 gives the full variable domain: DAGVTQSPTHLIKTRGQQVTLRCSPKSGHDTVSWYQQALGQGPQFIFQYYEEEERQRGNFPDRFSGHQFPNYSSELNVNALLLGDSALYLCASSFNTGEQFFGPGTRLTVL.

The CDR3 DNA sequence: TGCGCCAGCAGCCCCTCTACATGGGGCACAGATACGCAGTATTTT. It specifies CASSPSTWGTDTQYF. The chain uses TRBV5-1 and TRBJ2-3, with D uncertain. Trimming stripped 4 bases from V and 1 base from J, with 13 bases between. Germline V gives CDR1 SGHRS, CDR2 YFSETQ. The CDR3 length is 15 residues.

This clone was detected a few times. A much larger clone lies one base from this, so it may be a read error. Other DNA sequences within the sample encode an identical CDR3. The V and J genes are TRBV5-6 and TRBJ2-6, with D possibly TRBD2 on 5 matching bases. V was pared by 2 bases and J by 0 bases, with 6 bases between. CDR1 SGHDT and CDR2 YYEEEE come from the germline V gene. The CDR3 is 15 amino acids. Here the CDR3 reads CASSFRGSGANVLTF. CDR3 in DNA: TGTGCCAGCAGCTTCCGGGGCTCTGGGGCCAACGTCCTGACTTTC.

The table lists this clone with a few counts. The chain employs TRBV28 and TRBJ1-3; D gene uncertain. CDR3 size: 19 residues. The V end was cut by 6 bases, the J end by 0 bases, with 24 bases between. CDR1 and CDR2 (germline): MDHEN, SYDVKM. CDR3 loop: CASSSPLMHHYYSGNTIYF. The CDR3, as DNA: TGTGCCAGCAGCTCTCCTCTTATGCACCACTACTACTCTGGAAACACCATATATTTT.

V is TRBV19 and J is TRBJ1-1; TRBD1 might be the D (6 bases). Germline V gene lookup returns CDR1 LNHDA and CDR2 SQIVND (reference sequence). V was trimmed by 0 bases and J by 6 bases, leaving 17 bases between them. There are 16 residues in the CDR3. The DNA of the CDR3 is TGTGCCAGTAGTATAGAGGGGGGCAGGGAAAACGCTGAAGCTTTCTTT. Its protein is CASSIEGGRENAEAFF.

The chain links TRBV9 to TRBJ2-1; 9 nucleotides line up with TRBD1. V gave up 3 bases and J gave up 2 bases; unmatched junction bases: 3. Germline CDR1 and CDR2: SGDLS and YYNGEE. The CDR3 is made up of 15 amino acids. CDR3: CASSDGTGTYNEQFF. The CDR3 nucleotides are TGTGCCAGCAGCGACGGGACAGGGACCTACAATGAGCAGTTCTTC.

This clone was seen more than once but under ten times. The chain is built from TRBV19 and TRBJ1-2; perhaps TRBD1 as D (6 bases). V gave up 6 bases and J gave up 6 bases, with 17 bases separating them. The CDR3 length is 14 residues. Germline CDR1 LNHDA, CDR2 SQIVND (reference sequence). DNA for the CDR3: TGTGCCAGTAGCCCTGGGGCCAGGGGCAATGGCTACACCTTC. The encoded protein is CASSPGARGNGYTF.

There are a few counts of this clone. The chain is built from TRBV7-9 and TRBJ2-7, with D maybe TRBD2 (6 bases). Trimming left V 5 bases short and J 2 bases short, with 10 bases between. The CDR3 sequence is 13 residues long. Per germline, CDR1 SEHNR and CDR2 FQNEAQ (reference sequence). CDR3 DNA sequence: TGTGCCAGCAGCCTCTCTAGCGCCTACGAGCAGTACTTC. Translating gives CASSLSSAYEQYF.

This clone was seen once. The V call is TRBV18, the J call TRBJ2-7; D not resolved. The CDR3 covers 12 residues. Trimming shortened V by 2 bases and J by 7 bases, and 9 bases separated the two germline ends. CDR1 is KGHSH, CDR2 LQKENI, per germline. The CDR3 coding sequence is TGTGCCAGCTCACCAGGGCAATGGGAGCAGTACTTC. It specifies CASSPGQWEQYF.

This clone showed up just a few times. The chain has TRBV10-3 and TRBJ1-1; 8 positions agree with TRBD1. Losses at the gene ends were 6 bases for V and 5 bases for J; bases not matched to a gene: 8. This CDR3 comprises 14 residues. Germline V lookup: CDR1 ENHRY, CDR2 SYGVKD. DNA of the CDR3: TGTGCCATCAGCCCGGGACAGGTAGGAACTGAAGCTTTCTTT. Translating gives CAISPGQVGTEAFF.

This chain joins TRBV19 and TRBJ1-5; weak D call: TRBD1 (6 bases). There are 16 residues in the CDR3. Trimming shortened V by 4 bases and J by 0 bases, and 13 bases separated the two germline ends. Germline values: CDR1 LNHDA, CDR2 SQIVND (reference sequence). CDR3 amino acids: CASSKGQGLSNQPQHF. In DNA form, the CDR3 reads TGTGCCAGTAGTAAGGGTCAGGGGCTTAGCAATCAGCCCCAGCATTTT.

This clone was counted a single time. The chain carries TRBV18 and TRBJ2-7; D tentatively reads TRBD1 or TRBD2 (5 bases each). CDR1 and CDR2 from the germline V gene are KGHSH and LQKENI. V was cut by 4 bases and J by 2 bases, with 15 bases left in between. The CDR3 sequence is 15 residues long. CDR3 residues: CASSLGVRGTYEQYF. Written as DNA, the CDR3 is TGTGCCAGCTCACTCGGGGTAAGGGGCACCTACGAGCAGTACTTC.

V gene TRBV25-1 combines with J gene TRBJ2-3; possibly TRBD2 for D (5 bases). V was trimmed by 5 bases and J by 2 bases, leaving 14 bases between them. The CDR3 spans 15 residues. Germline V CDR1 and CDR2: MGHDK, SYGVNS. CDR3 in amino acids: CASSPRGGNTDTQYF. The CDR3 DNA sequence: TGTGCCAGCAGTCCACGGGGTGGAAACACAGATACGCAGTATTTT.